This T cell receptor beta chain was recorded in a study of T cell responses to AZD1222 COVID-19 vaccine. Across the study: Pooled together were second doses at about 4 or about 12 weeks. Study conclusions and caveats: White British people made up most donors, females outnumbered males, and clonal diversity was possibly underestimated. Samples come after the peak T cell response, not at day 14.

The CDR3 covers 11 residues. V was shortened by 5 bases and J by 10 bases, with 11 bases between the two germline ends. Germline-derived CDR1 and CDR2 are SGHAT and FQNNGV. Assay used: immunoSEQ multiplex PCR; TCRdb lists only in-frame clones, some missing. This sample has more than 100,000 clones, with 85% to 90% found just once. To note about this clone: Antigen unknown.

The sequence derives from an adult in good health. This material consisted of peripheral blood, taken on day 0 of AZD1222 vaccination. The chain recombines TRBV11-2 with TRBJ1-2; D is perhaps TRBD1 (6 bases). The CDR3 sequence: CASSRRTDYTF. The CDR3 bases are TGTGCCAGCAGCAGACGGACAGACTACACCTTC.